Described below is a single T cell receptor (beta chain) sequence and its context. Its cognate antigen is unknown. CDR3 length: 13 amino acids. The ends were cut back, 6 bases at V and 5 bases at J, with 13 bases in the middle. CDR1 is SEHNR, CDR2 FQNEAQ, per germline (reference sequence). The entry originates in a study of T cell repertoires in cytomegalovirus infection. TCRdb recomputed calls from the reads with MiXCR, one row per CDR3 protein. The sample consists of hundreds of thousands of distinct CDR3 sequences, 42% of them appearing once. The rearrangement uses TRBV7-9 and TRBJ1-1, with unresolved D. The sequence was obtained from a human donor in good health (CMV status not recorded). Some clones in this sample may be carry-over from other donors' samples. The sequencing here drew on cultured PBMCs, taken from culture after CMV antigen stimulation. The CDR3 bases are TGTGCCAGCAGTAGGGTGTCTAGGACTGAAGCTTTCTTT. This translates into CASSRVSRTEAFF. Full variable domain (missing parts from reference TRBV7-9 and TRBJ1-1): DTGVSQNPRHKITKRGQNVTFRCDPISEHNRLYWYRQTLGQGPEFLTYFQNEAQLEKSRLLSDRFSAERPKGSFSTLEIQRTEQGDSAMYLCASSRVSRTEAFFGQGTRLTVV.